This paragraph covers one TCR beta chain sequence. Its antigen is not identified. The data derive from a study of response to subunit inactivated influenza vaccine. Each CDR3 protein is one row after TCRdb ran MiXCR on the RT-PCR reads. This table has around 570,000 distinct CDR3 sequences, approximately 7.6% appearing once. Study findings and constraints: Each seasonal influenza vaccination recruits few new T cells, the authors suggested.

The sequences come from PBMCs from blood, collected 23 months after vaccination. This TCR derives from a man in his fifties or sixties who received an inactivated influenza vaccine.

The CDR3 loop reads CASSSGTPEDYSNQPQHF. The CDR3 DNA reads TGTGCCAGCAGTTCGGGGACCCCCGAAGACTATAGTAATCAGCCCCAGCATTTT. The chain combines TRBV12-3 or TRBV12-4 with TRBJ1-5; D may be TRBD1 (5 bases). The CDR3 contains 18 residues. Trimming left V 4 bases short and J 4 bases short, with 23 bases between.